The 28 T cell receptor delta chains below were found in one sample sequenced in a study of gamma-delta T cells after stem cell transplantation (dated by TCRdb to the mid-2010s). Library method: RT-PCR. The data were produced on an Illumina MiSeq. Via CATT, TCRdb reprocessed the public reads, and rows with identical DNA were then joined. The sample contains about 7,800 delta-chain clones, roughly 14% of them found a single time. In total, the top ten clones hold 6% of the sample. Material for sequencing was gamma-delta T cells. These receptors were obtained from a human donor. It is not recorded whose cells these are; they may come from a transplant donor.

Details on this clone: One base away lies a much larger clone, so this may be a sequencing read error. Other nucleotide sequences from this sample produce the same CDR3. The chain is built from TRDV2 and TRDJ3; 9 bases are a match to TRDD3. The germline V gene has CDR1 GEAIGNYY and CDR2 EKD. The CDR3 is 19 amino acids. CDR3 in DNA: TGTGCCTGTGACACCGGGCTGGGGGATCTATCCTGGGACACCCGGCAGATGTTTTTC. Protein: CACDTGLGDLSWDTRQMFF.

For this clone: This may be a read error, as it is one base from a much larger clone. Here the CDR3 DNA reads TGTGCCTGTGACACCCCGGGGCCACGCTCCTGGGACACCCGACAGATGTTTTTC. Encoded protein: CACDTPGPRSWDTRQMFF. V and J are TRDV2 and TRDJ3; D uncertain. Germline CDR1 GEAIGNYY, CDR2 EKD. The CDR3 has 18 residues. V was trimmed by 0 bases and J by 0 bases, leaving 11 bases between them.

The chain employs TRDV2 and TRDJ3, with TRDD3 matching over 9 bases. Unmatched junction bases numbered 11, after V lost 0 bases and J lost 0 bases. From germline, CDR1 is GEAIGNYY and CDR2 EKD. The CDR3 sequence is 21 residues long. The CDR3 region is CACDTVVTGGGRSWDTRQMFF. CDR3 nucleotides: TGTGCCTGTGACACCGTAGTTACTGGGGGAGGCCGCTCCTGGGACACCCGACAGATGTTTTTC.

This clone has more than one count but fewer than ten. This chain links TRDV1 with TRDJ1; 12 nucleotides line up with TRDD3. The V and J ends lost 0 bases and 0 bases, in that order; junction bases with no gene match: 20. The CDR3 loop spans 23 amino acids. Per the germline V gene, CDR1 is TSWWSYY and CDR2 is QGS. The CDR3 protein is CALGELCGVSTGGYFWYTDKLIF. The CDR3, as DNA: TGTGCTCTTGGGGAACTTTGCGGGGTTTCTACTGGGGGATACTTCTGGTACACCGATAAACTCATCTTT.

This clone was found a few times. A far larger clone is only one base removed, so a read error is likely. Other DNA sequences of this sample code for an identical CDR3. The gene calls are TRDV2 and TRDJ2, with TRDD3 identical over 10 bases. J gave up 5 bases and V 3 bases, and 2 bases lay outside the gene matches. This CDR3 comprises 14 residues. Germline values: CDR1 GEAIGNYY, CDR2 EKD. The CDR3 DNA sequence: TGTGCCTGTGACTTACTGGGGGATACAGCACAACTCTTCTTT. Translated, it gives CACDLLGDTAQLFF.

This clone qualifies as large. In the same sample, other DNA sequences code for this CDR3. The V gene is TRDV2, the J gene TRDJ1; 8 bases align to TRDD3. Trimming cost V 1 base and J 4 bases; bases outside gene matches: 4. CDR1 and CDR2 (germline): GEAIGNYY, EKD. The CDR3 is 14 amino acids. For the CDR3, the DNA is TGTGCCTGTGACACGGGGGGGATAAGCGATAAACTCATCTTT. It codes for CACDTGGISDKLIF.

This clone was observed a handful of times. A read error is possible here, since a much larger clone lies one base away. The same CDR3 also results from other DNA sequences found in this sample. V is TRDV2 and J is TRDJ1, with 10 nucleotides matching TRDD3. This CDR3 spans 17 amino acids. Germline CDR1 is GEAIGNYY and CDR2 is EKD. The CDR3 is CACDTRTGGWYTDKLIF. CDR3 DNA sequence: TGTGCCTGTGACACCCGGACTGGGGGATGGTACACCGATAAACTCATCTTC.

This clone was counted between two and nine times. A much more abundant neighbour one base away suggests this may be a read error. The chain couples TRDV2 to TRDJ1, with 8 bases fitting TRDD3. The CDR3 sequence is 19 residues long. Germline values: CDR1 GEAIGNYY, CDR2 EKD. The junction had 14 bases not matched to a gene; V was cut back by 0 bases and J by 0 bases. DNA for the CDR3: TGTGCCTGTGACACCGCGGTACTGGGGGGTACTCGTAACACCGATAAACTCATCTTT. The encoded protein is CACDTAVLGGTRNTDKLIF.

On this clone: A far larger clone is just one base off, so this is likely a read error. The sample has other DNA sequences that encode this CDR3 too. This chain joins TRDV2 and TRDJ1, with 9 bases matching TRDD3. Germline V gene sequence: CDR1 GEAIGNYY, CDR2 EKD. The CDR3 spans 16 residues. V shed 0 bases, J shed 3 bases, and the junction held 7 bases outside the gene matches. CDR3 bases: TGTGCCTGTGACACCGTACTGGGGGAGCGCCCCGATAAACTCATCTTT. It specifies CACDTVLGERPDKLIF.

About this clone: With a much larger clone just one base away, this may be a read error. V is TRDV2 and J is TRDJ1; TRDD3 matches at 13 bases. Germline V gene data show CDR1 as GEAIGNYY and CDR2 as EKD. CDR3 size: 19 residues. The CDR3: CACGTGHTGGYGYTDKLIF. CDR3 in DNA: TGTGCCTGTGGCACCGGGCATACTGGGGGATACGGGTACACCGATAAACTCATCTTT.

This clone was detected only a few times. This may be a read error, as it is one base from a much larger clone. Different DNA sequences within this sample yield the same CDR3. This chain uses TRDV2 with TRDJ1; the D gene is possibly TRDD3 (6 bases). Germline lookup yields CDR1 GEAIGNYY and CDR2 EKD. The length of the CDR3 is 17 residues. The CDR3 nucleotides are TGTGCCTGTGACCCCATCGAATCTGGGGATTACACCGATAAGCTCATCTTT. This codes for CACDPIESGDYTDKLIF.

In this sample, this clone turned up a few times. Other DNA sequences in the same sample also yield this CDR3. The J gene is TRDJ1, the V gene TRDV3, with no clear D. The CDR3 covers 15 residues. V lost 3 bases to trimming and J lost 1 base, with 18 bases between them. Per germline, CDR1 TVYSNPD and CDR2 GDNSRS (reference sequence). CDR3 region: CALGSSTVSTDKLIF. CDR3 nucleotide sequence: TGTGCCTTAGGTTCTTCTACCGTCTCCACCGATAAACTCATCTTT.

The genes are TRDV2 and TRDJ2, with 10 bases matching TRDD3. This CDR3 has 17 residues. Trimming cost V 2 bases and J 0 bases; bases outside gene matches: 5. Germline CDR1 reads GEAIGNYY; CDR2 reads EKD. The CDR3 loop is CACDRALGDTLTAQLFF. The DNA for the CDR3 is TGTGCCTGTGACAGGGCCCTGGGGGATACTTTGACAGCACAACTCTTCTTT.

As regards this clone: At one end the junction does not follow the germline gene, possibly because of a read error. This sample also contains other DNA sequences that code for the same CDR3. V gene TRDV1 combines with J gene TRDJ1, with 13 bases aligning to TRDD3. Looked up from germline, CDR1 is TSWWSYY and CDR2 is QGS. The CDR3 has 24 amino acids. The CDR3 nucleotides are TGTGCTCTTGGGAACTTCGGGCCTGCTCCTTCCCCCGTACTGGGGGATACGGGGACCGATAAACTCATCTTC. Protein product: CALGNFGPAPSPVLGDTGTDKLIF.

Comment on this clone: A much larger clone differs by one base, so this may be a read error. The chain combines TRDV2 with TRDJ2; the match to TRDD3 covers 7 bases. The CDR3 has 18 amino acids. Germline trimming cut 0 bases from V and 0 bases from J; bases unmatched to any gene: 9. Germline CDR1 and CDR2: GEAIGNYY and EKD. The CDR3 bases are TGTGCCTGTGACACCGCCTGGGGGCAAAAAGCTTTGACAGCACAACTCTTCTTT. It yields the protein CACDTAWGQKALTAQLFF.

By frequency in the sample, this clone is medium-sized. This same CDR3 is encoded by further DNA sequences in the sample. The chain combines TRDV2 with TRDJ1, with TRDD3 matching over 10 bases. The CDR3 has 19 amino acids. The germline V gene has CDR1 GEAIGNYY and CDR2 EKD. V was clipped by 4 bases and J by 0 bases; unmatched bases: 16. In DNA form, the CDR3 reads TGTGCCTGTGAGGCCCCTTGGACGGGGGATACGTTCTACACCGATAAACTCATCTTT. It translates to CACEAPWTGDTFYTDKLIF.

This sequence joins TRDV1 and TRDJ1; a possible D gene is TRDD2 (9 bases). Germline V lookup: CDR1 TSWWSYY, CDR2 QGS. CDR3 length: 22 residues. Trimming took 6 bases from V and 0 from J, leaving 35 bases between them. The CDR3 nucleotides are TGTGCTCTTGGAAGACGACTCGGCCTTCCTACTTCTCTGGGGGAGTACACCGATAAACTCATCTTT. This gives the protein CALGRRLGLPTSLGEYTDKLIF.

This clone is labeled as medium-sized. This sample includes further DNA sequences coding for the same CDR3. The V call is TRDV2, the J call TRDJ3; TRDD3 agrees at 8 bases. CDR3 length: 22 residues. CDR1 is GEAIGNYY, CDR2 EKD, per germline. Unmatched junction bases numbered 19, after V lost 4 bases and J lost 0 bases. CDR3 nucleotide sequence: TGTGCCTGTGAGTCCCTTCGTACTGGGGGGCCTCCTAGCTCCTGGGACACCCGACAGATGTTTTTC. Protein product: CACESLRTGGPPSSWDTRQMFF.

Details on this clone: This sequence is one base from a far larger clone and is likely a read error. The rearrangement joins TRDV2 to TRDJ3; TRDD3 aligns across 8 bases. V was clipped by 5 bases and J by 2 bases; unmatched bases: 13. CDR1 and CDR2 from the germline V gene are GEAIGNYY and EKD. The CDR3 is 19 amino acids. The CDR3 loop reads CACGRELGILAWDTRQMFF. DNA for the CDR3: TGTGCCTGTGGCAGAGAATTGGGGATACTCGCCTGGGACACCCGACAGATGTTTTTC.

For this clone: A much larger clonotype is one base distant, so this may be a read error. CDR3: CACDRGTPFRLYSNWGLYTDKLIF. The CDR3 DNA reads TGTGCCTGTGACAGAGGGACTCCCTTCCGACTTTACTCTAACTGGGGCTTGTACACCGATAAACTCATCTTT. The chain couples TRDV2 to TRDJ1; a weak D match, TRDD3 (7 bases). CDR1 is GEAIGNYY and CDR2 is EKD in the germline V gene. V lost 2 bases and J lost 0, with 39 bases in between. CDR3 length: 24 residues.

This clone was seen a handful of times. This chain links TRDV2 with TRDJ3; D perhaps matches TRDD3 (6 bases). The CDR3 length is 15 residues. Trimming cost V 3 bases and J 5 bases, with 10 bases left between them. From germline, CDR1 is GEAIGNYY and CDR2 EKD. DNA of the CDR3: TGTGCCTGTGACGAGGGGGACCGGGACACCCGACAGATGTTTTTC. Translating it yields CACDEGDRDTRQMFF.

This clone is termed medium-sized. This chain uses TRDV2 with TRDJ1; D gene uncertain. CDR1 and CDR2 (germline): GEAIGNYY, EKD. This CDR3 has 18 amino acids. The V end was cut by 1 base, the J end by 0 bases, with 20 bases between. For the CDR3, the DNA is TGTGCCTGTGACACAAACCGTACTCCGTTCTCGTACACCGATAAACTCATCTTT. Translating it yields CACDTNRTPFSYTDKLIF.

V and J are TRDV2 and TRDJ2, with TRDD3 as a possible D gene (6 bases). The CDR3 length is 17 residues. Germline V gene lookup returns CDR1 GEAIGNYY and CDR2 EKD. Deletions cut 0 bases from V and 0 bases from J, with 13 bases between. Written as DNA, the CDR3 is TGTGCCTGTGACACCGTGGGGGCCGTTTCTTTGACAGCACAACTCTTCTTT. Encoded protein: CACDTVGAVSLTAQLFF.

Note on this clone: This clone may be a read error of a much larger clone one base away. Other DNA sequences of this sample code for an identical CDR3. The rearrangement uses TRDV2 and TRDJ1; D is possibly TRDD3 (6 bases). The CDR3 runs to 18 residues. The germline gives CDR1 GEAIGNYY, CDR2 EKD. CDR3 bases: TGTGCCTGTGACACGGGCCCTGGCCGGGGATTGTACACCGATAAACTCATCTTC. Encoded protein: CACDTGPGRGLYTDKLIF.

Details on this clone: A much larger clone lies one base from this, so it may be a read error. This sample includes further DNA sequences coding for the same CDR3. CDR3 in DNA: TGTGCCCTTGGGCCCTCTCGGCAGGGGGGACTCCTGTACACCGATAAACTCATCTTT. Its protein product is CALGPSRQGGLLYTDKLIF. The gene calls are TRDV1 and TRDJ1; maybe TRDD3 (6 bases). This CDR3 contains 19 residues. CDR1 is TSWWSYY, CDR2 QGS, per germline.

By share, this clone counts as medium-sized. The chain uses TRDV1 and TRDJ1; TRDD3 might be the D (8 bases). The germline V gene has CDR1 TSWWSYY and CDR2 QGS. Trimming shortened V by 2 bases and J by 8 bases, and 24 bases separated the two germline ends. This CDR3 has 17 amino acids. CDR3 in DNA: TGTGCTCTTGGGGAAGGGAGATTTCCTACTGGGGGTTCCAAACTCATCTTT. The encoded protein is CALGEGRFPTGGSKLIF.

By sample fraction, this clone is medium-sized. The same CDR3 is also encoded by other DNA sequences in this sample. V gene TRDV2 combines with J gene TRDJ3; 8 positions match TRDD3. With 2 bases clipped from V and 0 bases from J, the junction kept 14 bases outside the gene matches. The germline V gene has CDR1 GEAIGNYY and CDR2 EKD. There are 21 residues in the CDR3. The DNA of the CDR3 is TGTGCCTGTGACAACTACTGGAGCCCTGGGGGACGCTCCTGGGACACCCGACAGATGTTTTTC. This gives the protein CACDNYWSPGGRSWDTRQMFF.

To note about this clone: A much larger clone lies one base from this, so it may be a read error. The rearrangement uses TRDV2 and TRDJ3; possibly TRDD3 for D (5 bases). The CDR3 has 22 amino acids. The ends were cut back, 3 bases at V and 0 bases at J, with 26 bases in the middle. CDR1 and CDR2 (germline): GEAIGNYY, EKD. CDR3 bases: TGTGCCTGTGACCTCGTACTGGTGGATGCTCGGGCTCCCTCCTGGGACACCCGACAGATGTTTTTC. Translation: CACDLVLVDARAPSWDTRQMFF.